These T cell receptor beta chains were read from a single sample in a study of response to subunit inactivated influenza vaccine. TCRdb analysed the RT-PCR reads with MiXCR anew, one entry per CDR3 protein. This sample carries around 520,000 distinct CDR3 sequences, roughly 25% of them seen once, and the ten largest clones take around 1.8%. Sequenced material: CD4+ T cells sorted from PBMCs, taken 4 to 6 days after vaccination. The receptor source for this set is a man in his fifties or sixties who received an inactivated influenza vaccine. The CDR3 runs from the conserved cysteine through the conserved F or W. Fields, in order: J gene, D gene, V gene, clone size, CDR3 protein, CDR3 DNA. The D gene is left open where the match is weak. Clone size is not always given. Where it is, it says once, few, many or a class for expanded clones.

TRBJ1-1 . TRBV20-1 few CSASRRKNTEAFF TGCAGTGCTAGTAGGAGGAAGAACACTGAAGCTTTCTTT
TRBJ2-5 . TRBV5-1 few CASKLATLQETQYF TGCGCCAGCAAGCTAGCGACCTTACAAGAGACCCAGTACTTC
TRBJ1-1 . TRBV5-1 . CASREAGNTEAFF TGCGCCAGCAGAGAGGCGGGGAACACTGAAGCTTTCTTT
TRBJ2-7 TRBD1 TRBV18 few CASSLGTGIYEQYF TGTGCCAGCTCACTTGGGACAGGGATCTACGAGCAGTACTTC
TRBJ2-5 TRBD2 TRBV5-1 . CASSLDTSAETQYF TGCGCCAGCAGCTTGGACACTAGCGCAGAGACCCAGTACTTC
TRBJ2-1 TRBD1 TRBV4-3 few CASSLQPGQGADEQFF TGCGCCAGCAGCCTACAACCGGGACAGGGGGCGGATGAGCAGTTCTTC
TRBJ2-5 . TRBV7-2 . CASAGRFRETQYF TGTGCCAGCGCTGGGCGGTTTCGAGAGACCCAGTACTTC
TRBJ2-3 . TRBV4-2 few CASSLTEGTDTQYF TGTGCCAGCAGCCTTACTGAGGGCACAGATACGCAGTATTTT
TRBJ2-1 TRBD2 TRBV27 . CASSLESSTSGRLYNEQFF TGTGCCAGCAGTTTAGAGTCCTCGACTAGCGGGAGATTGTACAATGAGCAGTTCTTC
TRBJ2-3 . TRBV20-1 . CSARVIADTQYF TGCAGTGCTAGAGTGATTGCAGATACGCAGTATTTT
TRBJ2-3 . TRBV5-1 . CASSRDPRGDTQYF TGCGCCAGCAGTAGGGACCCGCGGGGAGATACGCAGTATTTT
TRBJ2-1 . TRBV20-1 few CSAQVDSENEQFF TGCAGTGCCCAAGTGGACAGCGAAAATGAGCAGTTCTTC
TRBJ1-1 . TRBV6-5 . CASSYSGWSTEAFF TGTGCCAGCAGTTACTCGGGTTGGAGCACTGAAGCTTTCTTT
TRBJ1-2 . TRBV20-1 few CSAHTGFGGSNYGYTF TGCAGTGCTCATACAGGGTTTGGAGGTTCTAACTATGGCTACACCTTC
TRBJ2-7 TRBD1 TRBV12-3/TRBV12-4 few CASRPSGQPFHEQYF TGTGCCAGCAGGCCTTCGGGACAGCCGTTTCACGAGCAGTACTTC
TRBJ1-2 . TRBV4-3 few CASSQFSGHQTFNYGYTF TGCGCCAGCAGCCAATTTTCGGGACACCAGACGTTCAACTATGGCTACACCTTC
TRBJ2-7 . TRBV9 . CASSVAANGSLVREQYF TGTGCCAGCAGCGTAGCGGCTAACGGGAGTCTAGTGAGAGAGCAGTACTTC
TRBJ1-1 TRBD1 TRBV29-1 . CSGGQVNTEAFF TGCAGCGGTGGACAGGTAAACACTGAAGCTTTCTTT
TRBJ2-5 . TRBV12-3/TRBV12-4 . CASSIKYQETQYF TGTGCCAGCAGTATAAAGTACCAAGAGACCCAGTACTTC
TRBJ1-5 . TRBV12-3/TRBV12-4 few CASSSRPGNQPQHF TGTGCCAGCAGTTCCCGCCCGGGCAATCAGCCCCAGCATTTT
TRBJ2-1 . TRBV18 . CATRLSLDIEQFF TGTGCCACCAGGCTGTCACTGGACATAGAGCAGTTCTTC
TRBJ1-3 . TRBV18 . CASSTGISFSGNTIYF TGTGCCAGCTCGACAGGCATCTCCTTCTCTGGAAACACCATATATTTT
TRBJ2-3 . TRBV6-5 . CASSYGLGGARQYF TGTGCCAGCAGTTACGGGTTGGGGGGCGCACGGCAGTATTTT
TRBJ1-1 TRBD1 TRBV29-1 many CSVDGTGRSGAFF TGCAGCGTTGACGGGACAGGGCGGAGTGGAGCTTTCTTT
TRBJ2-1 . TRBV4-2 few CASSQESGWALNEQFF TGTGCCAGCAGCCAAGAGAGCGGGTGGGCGCTCAATGAGCAGTTCTTC
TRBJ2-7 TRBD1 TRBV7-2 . CASSLGAGQGIYEQYF TGTGCCAGCAGCTTAGGGGCTGGACAGGGAATCTACGAGCAGTACTTC
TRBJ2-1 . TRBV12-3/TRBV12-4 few CASSSGDSSTYNEQFF TGTGCCAGCAGTTCGGGAGACAGTTCTACCTACAATGAGCAGTTCTTC
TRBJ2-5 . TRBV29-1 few CSATWGSRIETQYF TGCAGCGCGACCTGGGGCAGTCGGATAGAGACCCAGTACTTC
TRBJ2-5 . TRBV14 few CASSQSSVPGTQYF TGTGCCAGCAGCCAATCCAGCGTACCTGGGACCCAGTACTTC
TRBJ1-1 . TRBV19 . CASSATRGRTEAFF TGTGCCAGTAGTGCAACCCGGGGGAGAACTGAAGCTTTCTTT
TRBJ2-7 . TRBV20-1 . CSAHRGVAYEQYF TGCAGTGCCCATAGGGGGGTGGCCTACGAGCAGTACTTC
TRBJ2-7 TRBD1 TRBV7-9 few CASSGRGQGPSYEQYF TGTGCCAGCAGCGGGCGGGGACAGGGGCCGTCCTACGAGCAGTACTTC